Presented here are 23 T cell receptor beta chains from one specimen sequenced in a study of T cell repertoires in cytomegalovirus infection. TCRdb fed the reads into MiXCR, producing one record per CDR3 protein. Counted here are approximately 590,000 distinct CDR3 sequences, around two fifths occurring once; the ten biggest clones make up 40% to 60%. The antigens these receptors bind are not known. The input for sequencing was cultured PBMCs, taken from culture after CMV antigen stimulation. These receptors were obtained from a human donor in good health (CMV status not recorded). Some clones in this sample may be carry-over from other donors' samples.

For the CDR3, the DNA is TGTGCCAGCAGCGTAGTCGGCAGTCGTAACTATAATTCACCCCTCCACTTT. This encodes CASSVVGSRNYNSPLHF. The J gene is TRBJ1-6, the V gene TRBV9; no clear D. The V and J ends lost 0 bases and 3 bases respectively, with 13 bases between them. This CDR3 has 17 residues. CDR1 and CDR2 (germline): SGDLS, YYNGEE.

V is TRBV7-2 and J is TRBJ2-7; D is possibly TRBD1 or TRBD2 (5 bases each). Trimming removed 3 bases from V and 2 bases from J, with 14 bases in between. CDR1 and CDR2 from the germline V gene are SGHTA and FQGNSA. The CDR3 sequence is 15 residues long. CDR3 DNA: TGTGCCAGCAGCTTCCTCCGGGACGGACCCTACGAGCAGTACTTC. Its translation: CASSFLRDGPYEQYF.

Written as DNA, the CDR3 is TGTGCCAGCAGCCAGGACAGCGCTAACACTGAAGCTTTCTTT. Its translation is CASSQDSANTEAFF. The chain couples TRBV5-4 to TRBJ1-1, with D tentatively TRBD1 (6 bases). Germline CDR1 reads SGHNT; CDR2 reads YYREEE (reference sequence). Trimming pared 4 bases from V and 2 bases from J, leaving 12 bases between. The CDR3 length is 14 residues.

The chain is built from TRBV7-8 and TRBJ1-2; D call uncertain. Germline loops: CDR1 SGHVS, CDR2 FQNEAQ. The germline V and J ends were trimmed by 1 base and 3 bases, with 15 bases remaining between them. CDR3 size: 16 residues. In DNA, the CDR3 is TGTGCCAGCAGCTTAGTGGGCAATAAACCGGACTATGGCTACACCTTC. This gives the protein CASSLVGNKPDYGYTF.

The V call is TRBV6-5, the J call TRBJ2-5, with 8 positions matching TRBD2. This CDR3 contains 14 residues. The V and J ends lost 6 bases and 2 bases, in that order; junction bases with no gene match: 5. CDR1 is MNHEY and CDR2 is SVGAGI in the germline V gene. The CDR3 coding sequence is TGTGCCAGCAGGGTGCGACTAGCGCAAGAGACCCAGTACTTC. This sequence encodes CASRVRLAQETQYF.

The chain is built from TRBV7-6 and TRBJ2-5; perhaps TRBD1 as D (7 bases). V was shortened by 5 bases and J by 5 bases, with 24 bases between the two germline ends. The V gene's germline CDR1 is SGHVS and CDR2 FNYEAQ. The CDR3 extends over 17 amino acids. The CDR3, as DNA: TGTGCCAGCAGCGAAAGGTGGCAGGGGGGTAGTTTGGAGACCCAGTACTTC. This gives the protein CASSERWQGGSLETQYF.

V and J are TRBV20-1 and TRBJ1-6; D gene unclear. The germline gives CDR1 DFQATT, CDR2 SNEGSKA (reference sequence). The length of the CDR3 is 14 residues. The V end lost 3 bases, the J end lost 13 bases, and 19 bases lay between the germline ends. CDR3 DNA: TGCAGTGCTAGTCGCCTGGGCGGGGATGTGCCCCTCCACTTT. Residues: CSASRLGGDVPLHF.

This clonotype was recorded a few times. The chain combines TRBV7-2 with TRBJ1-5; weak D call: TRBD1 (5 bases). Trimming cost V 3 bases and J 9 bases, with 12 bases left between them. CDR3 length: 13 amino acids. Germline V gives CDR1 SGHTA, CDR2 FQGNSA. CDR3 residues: CASSLPGQGPQHF. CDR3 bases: TGTGCCAGCAGCTTGCCGGGGCAGGGGCCCCAGCATTTT.

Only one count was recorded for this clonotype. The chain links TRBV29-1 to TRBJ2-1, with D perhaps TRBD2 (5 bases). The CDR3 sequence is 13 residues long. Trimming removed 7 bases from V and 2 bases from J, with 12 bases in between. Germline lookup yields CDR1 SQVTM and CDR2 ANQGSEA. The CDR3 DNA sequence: TGCAGCGCCGAGGGAGCGCCCTACAATGAGCAGTTCTTC. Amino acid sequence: CSAEGAPYNEQFF.

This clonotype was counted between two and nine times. The CDR3 region is CASSPRHSGANVLTF. As DNA, the CDR3 is TGTGCCAGCTCACCTCGCCACTCTGGGGCCAACGTCCTGACTTTC. This chain joins TRBV18 and TRBJ2-6; no firm D call. The CDR3 runs to 15 residues. V dropped 3 bases and J dropped 0 bases, with 6 bases sitting between them. Germline values: CDR1 KGHSH, CDR2 LQKENI.

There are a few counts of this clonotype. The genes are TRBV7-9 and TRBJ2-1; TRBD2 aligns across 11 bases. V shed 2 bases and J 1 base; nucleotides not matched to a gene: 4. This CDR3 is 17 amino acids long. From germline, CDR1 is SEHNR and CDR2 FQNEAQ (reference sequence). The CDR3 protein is CASSLMGLAVSYNEQFF. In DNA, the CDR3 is TGTGCCAGCAGCTTAATGGGACTAGCGGTTTCCTACAATGAGCAGTTCTTC.

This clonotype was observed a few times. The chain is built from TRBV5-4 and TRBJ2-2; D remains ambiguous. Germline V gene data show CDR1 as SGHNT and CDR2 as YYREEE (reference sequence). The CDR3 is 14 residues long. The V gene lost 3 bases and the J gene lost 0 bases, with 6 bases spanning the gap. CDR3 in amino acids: CASSSRTNTGELFF. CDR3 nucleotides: TGTGCCAGCAGCTCCCGGACGAACACCGGGGAGCTGTTTTTT. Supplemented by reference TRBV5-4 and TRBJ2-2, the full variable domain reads ETGVTQSPTHLIKTRGQQVTLRCSSQSGHNTVSWYQQALGQGPQFIFQYYREEENGRGNFPPRFSGLQFPNYSSELNVNALELDDSALYLCASSSRTNTGELFFGEGSRLTVL.

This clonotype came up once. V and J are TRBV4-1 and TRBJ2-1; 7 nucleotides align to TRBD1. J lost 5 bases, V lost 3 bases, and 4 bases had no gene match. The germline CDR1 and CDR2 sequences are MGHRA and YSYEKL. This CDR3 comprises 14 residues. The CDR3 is CASSQVDRNNEQFF. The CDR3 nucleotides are TGCGCCAGCAGCCAGGTGGACAGGAACAATGAGCAGTTCTTC.

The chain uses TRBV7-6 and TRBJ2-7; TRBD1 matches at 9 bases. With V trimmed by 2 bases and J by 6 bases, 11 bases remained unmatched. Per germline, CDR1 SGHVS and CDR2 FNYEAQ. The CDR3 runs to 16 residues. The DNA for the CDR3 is TGTGCCAGCAGCTTATACTCGACAGGGGGAATCGTCGAGCAGTACTTC. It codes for CASSLYSTGGIVEQYF.

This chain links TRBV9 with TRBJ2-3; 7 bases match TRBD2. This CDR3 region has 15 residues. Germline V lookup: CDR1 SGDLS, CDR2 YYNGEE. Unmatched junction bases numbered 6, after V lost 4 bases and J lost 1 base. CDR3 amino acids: CASSPWGGGTDTQYF. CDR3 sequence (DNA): TGTGCCAGCAGCCCCTGGGGGGGGGGCACAGATACGCAGTATTTT.

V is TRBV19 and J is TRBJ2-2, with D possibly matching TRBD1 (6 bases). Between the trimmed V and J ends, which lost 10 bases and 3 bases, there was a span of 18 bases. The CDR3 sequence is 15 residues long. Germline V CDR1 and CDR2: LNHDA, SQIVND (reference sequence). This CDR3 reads CAISQGLQDTGELFF. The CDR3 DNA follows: TGTGCCATCTCACAGGGCTTGCAGGACACCGGGGAGCTGTTTTTT.

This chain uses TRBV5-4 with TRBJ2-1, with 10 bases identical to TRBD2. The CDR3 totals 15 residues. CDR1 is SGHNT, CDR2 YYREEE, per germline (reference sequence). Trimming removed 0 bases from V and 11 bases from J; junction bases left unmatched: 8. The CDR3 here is CASSLGTSGRAQQFF. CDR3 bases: TGTGCCAGCAGCTTGGGAACAAGCGGGAGGGCCCAGCAGTTCTTC. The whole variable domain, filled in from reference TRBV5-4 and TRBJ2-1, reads ETGVTQSPTHLIKTRGQQVTLRCSSQSGHNTVSWYQQALGQGPQFIFQYYREEENGRGNFPPRFSGLQFPNYSSELNVNALELDDSALYLCASSLGTSGRAQQFFGPGTRLTVL.

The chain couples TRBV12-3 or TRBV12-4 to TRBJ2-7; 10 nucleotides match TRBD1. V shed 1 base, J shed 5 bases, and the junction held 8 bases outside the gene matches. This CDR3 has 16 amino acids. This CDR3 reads CASSLGPGQGLDEQYF. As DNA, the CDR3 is TGTGCCAGCAGTTTAGGCCCGGGACAGGGGTTAGACGAGCAGTACTTC.

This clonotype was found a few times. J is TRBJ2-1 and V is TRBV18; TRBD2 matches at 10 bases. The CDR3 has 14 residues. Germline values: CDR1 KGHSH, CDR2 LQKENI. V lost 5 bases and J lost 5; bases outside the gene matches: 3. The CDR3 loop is CASSELAGHNEQFF. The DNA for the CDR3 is TGTGCCAGCTCAGAACTAGCGGGGCACAATGAGCAGTTCTTC.

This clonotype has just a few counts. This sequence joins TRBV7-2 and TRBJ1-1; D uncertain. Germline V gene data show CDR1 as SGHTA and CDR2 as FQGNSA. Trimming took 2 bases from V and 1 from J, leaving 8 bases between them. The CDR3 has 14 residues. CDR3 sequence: CASSLYEGNTEAFF. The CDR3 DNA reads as TGTGCCAGCAGCTTATACGAGGGGAACACTGAAGCTTTCTTT.

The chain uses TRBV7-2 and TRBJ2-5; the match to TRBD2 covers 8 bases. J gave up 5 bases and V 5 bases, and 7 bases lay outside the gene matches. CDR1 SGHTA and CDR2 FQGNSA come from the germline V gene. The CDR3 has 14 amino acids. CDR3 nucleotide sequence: TGTGCCAGCAGCCGACTAGCGATGAGGGAGACCCAGTACTTC. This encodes CASSRLAMRETQYF.

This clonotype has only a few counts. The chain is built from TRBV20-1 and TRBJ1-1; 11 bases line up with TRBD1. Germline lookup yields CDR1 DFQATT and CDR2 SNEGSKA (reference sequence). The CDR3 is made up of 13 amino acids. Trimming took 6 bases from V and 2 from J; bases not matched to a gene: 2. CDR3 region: CSAGQGDNTEAFF. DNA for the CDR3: TGCAGTGCGGGACAGGGGGATAACACTGAAGCTTTCTTT.

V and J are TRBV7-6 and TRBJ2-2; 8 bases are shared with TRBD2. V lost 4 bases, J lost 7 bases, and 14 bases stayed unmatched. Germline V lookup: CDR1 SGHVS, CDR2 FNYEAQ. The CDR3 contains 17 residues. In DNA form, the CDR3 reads TGTGCCAGCAGCTACCTCGGGGAGCGGGAGACAGGCGGGGAGCTGTTTTTT. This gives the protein CASSYLGERETGGELFF.